The following is a T cell receptor beta chain sequence with its context. Germline CDR1 and CDR2: SGHVS and FNYEAQ. The ends lost 0 bases at V and 5 bases at J; junction bases unmatched: 12. The CDR3 has 19 amino acids. The sample belongs to a study of blood T cell repertoires in COVID-19. Background on the study: Italy, Spain and the United States were the sources of the convalescent and acute COVID-19 samples. PBMCs, B-cell-depleted T cells, or T cells provided the cDNA or gDNA that made up the material.

Source study methods: The authors estimated nucleated cell counts from reference gene primer amplification. Method: immunoSEQ multiplex PCR; TCRdb's copy keeps in-frame clones and lacks some. V and J calls and clone size are as listed in that table; D and trimming were resolved from the DNA. Of 110,000 or so clones listed, around 90% are singletons. The rearrangement links TRBV7-6 to TRBJ2-1; 11 bases align to TRBD2. Sequenced material: peripheral blood. This clonotype originated in a human donor in a cohort sampled during active COVID-19. The CDR3 bases are TGTGCCAGCAGCTTAGCGATGCTAGCGGGGGGCCCTCGCCACAATGAGCAGTTCTTC. Its translation: CASSLAMLAGGPRHNEQFF.